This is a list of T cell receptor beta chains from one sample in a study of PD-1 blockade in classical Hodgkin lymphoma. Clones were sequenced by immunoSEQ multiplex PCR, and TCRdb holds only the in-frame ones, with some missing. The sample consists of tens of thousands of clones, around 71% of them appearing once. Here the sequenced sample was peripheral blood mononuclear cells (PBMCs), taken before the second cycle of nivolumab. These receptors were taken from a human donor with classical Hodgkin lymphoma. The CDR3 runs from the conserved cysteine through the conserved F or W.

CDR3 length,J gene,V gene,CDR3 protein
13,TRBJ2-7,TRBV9,CASSPQGGDEQYF
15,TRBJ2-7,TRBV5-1,CASSWATGGNYEQYF
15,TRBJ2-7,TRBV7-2,CAAGLAGGPGNEQYF
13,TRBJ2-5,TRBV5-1,CASRWAGEETQYF
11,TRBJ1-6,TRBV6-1,CASSETPPLHF
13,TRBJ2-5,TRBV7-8,CASSSHWQETQYF
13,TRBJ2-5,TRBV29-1,CSVEDAATETQYF
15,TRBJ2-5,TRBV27,CASSPGTALQETQYF
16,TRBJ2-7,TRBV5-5,CASSWGSAGGRIEQYF
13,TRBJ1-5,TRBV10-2,CASSRSGDQPQHF
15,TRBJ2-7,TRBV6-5,CASSYGRDLPYEQYF
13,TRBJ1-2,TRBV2,CASSEVSPRGYTF
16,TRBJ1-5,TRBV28,CASSWEAGYSNQPQHF
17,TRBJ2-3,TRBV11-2,CASSLDPRSARTDTQYF
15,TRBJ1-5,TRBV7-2,CASSLSGAGNQPQHF
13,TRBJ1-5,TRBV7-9,CASGQGPGQPQHF
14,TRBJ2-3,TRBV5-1,CASSLAGKTDTQYF
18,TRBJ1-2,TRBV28,CASSLSQTTGTGLRGYTF
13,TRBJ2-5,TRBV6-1,CASSEDLFETQYF
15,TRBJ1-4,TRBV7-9,CASSLIGQEEEKLFF
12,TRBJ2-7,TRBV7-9,CASSFLPYEQYF
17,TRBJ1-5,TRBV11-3,CASSLDLRGQGNQPQHF
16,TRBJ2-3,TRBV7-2,CASSLGPSGSTDTQYF
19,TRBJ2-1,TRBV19,CASSIWPSGSRSSYNEQFF
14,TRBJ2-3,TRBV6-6,CASILRMERDTQYF
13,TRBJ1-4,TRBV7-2,CASGRSLREKLFF
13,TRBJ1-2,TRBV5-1,CASSVGQGYGYTF
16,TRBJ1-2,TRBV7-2,CASSPSGPAANYGYTF
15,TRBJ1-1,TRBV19,CASSIPGARNTEAFF
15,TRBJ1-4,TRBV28,CASSLAGTANEKLFF
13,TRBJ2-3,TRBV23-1,CASSPRPSDTQYF
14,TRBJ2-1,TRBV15,CATSLTGYGNEQFF
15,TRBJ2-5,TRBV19,CASSISLPSQETQYF
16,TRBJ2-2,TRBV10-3,CAISEGRDSTTGELFF
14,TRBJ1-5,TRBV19,CASSIGSRDQPQHF
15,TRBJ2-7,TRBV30,CAWTGTSRLRHEQYF
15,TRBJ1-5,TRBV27,CASSPAGGAKQPQHF
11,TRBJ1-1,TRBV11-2,CASSQTGEAFF
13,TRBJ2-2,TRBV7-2,CASSLDRVGELFF
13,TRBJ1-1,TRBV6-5,CASSFRDDTEAFF
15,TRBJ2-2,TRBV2,CASSGLTGGTGELFF
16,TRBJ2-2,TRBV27,CASSPNLRGFTGELFF
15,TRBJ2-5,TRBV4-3,CASSPATSGTQTQYF
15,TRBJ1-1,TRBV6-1,CASSGPPGVNTEAFF
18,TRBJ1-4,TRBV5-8,CASSLHRARGSTNEKLFF
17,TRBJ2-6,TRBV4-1,CASSQGAPGFGANVLTF
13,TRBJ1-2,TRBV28,CASSLEQGWGYTF
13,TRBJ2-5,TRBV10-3,CATRAGTQETQYF
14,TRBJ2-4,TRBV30,CAWSVGSGKNIQYF
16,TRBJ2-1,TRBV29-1,CSVERSRDRLYNEQFF